These 17 T cell receptor beta chains originate from one sample sequenced in a study of CD8 T cells in ankylosing spondylitis. MiXCR, applied by TCRdb to the 5' RACE reads, yields one record per CDR3 protein. The sample holds some 840,000 distinct CDR3 sequences, 12% seen once. These receptors' targets are unknown. Study outcomes and limitations: The study identified a TCR beta motif of eight highly homologous variants that appeared characteristic of ankylosing spondylitis blood.

The sequenced sample consisted of blood, either unsorted or a sorted T cell fraction (not recorded which). All receptors derive from a male donor with ankylosing spondylitis.

For this clonotype: This may be a read error: a much more frequent sequence differs by one nucleotide. The chain combines TRBV20-1 with TRBJ2-1; D uncertain. This CDR3 is 16 amino acids long. Germline V gives CDR1 DFQATT, CDR2 SNEGSKA (reference sequence). The CDR3 here is CSARDPRTSSFNEQFF. The DNA for the CDR3 is TGCAGTGCTAGAGACCCTAGGACGAGCTCCTTCAATGAGCAGTTCTTC.

This chain uses TRBV24-1 with TRBJ2-1; 8 nucleotides match TRBD1. J lost 6 bases, V lost 3 bases, and 6 bases had no gene match. There are 15 residues in the CDR3. Germline-derived CDR1 and CDR2 are KGHDR and SFDVKD. The CDR3 protein is CATSDPTGVGNEQFF. DNA for the CDR3: TGTGCCACCAGTGATCCGACAGGGGTAGGCAATGAGCAGTTCTTC.

This clonotype was detected ten times or more. This chain uses TRBV19 with TRBJ1-5; 11 bases are a match to TRBD1. With 8 bases clipped from V and 6 bases from J, the junction kept 12 bases outside the gene matches. CDR1 and CDR2 from the germline V gene are LNHDA and SQIVND (reference sequence). This CDR3 contains 16 residues. CDR3 residues: CASRGSMDRGLQPQHF. In DNA, the CDR3 is TGTGCCAGTCGTGGATCAATGGACAGGGGGCTTCAGCCCCAGCATTTT.

This clonotype appeared a few times. The chain uses TRBV11-3 and TRBJ2-3, with D maybe TRBD2 (6 bases). V lost 0 bases and J lost 0, with 7 bases in between. The CDR3 is 15 residues long. The germline V gene has CDR1 SGHNT and CDR2 YENEEA. CDR3 DNA: TGTGCCAGCAGCTTAGATGCGGGAAGCACAGATACGCAGTATTTT. Encoded protein: CASSLDAGSTDTQYF.

The rearrangement uses TRBV5-1 and TRBJ2-2; 7 bases map to TRBD1. J lost 0 bases, V lost 7 bases, and 6 bases had no gene match. This CDR3 comprises 15 residues. CDR1 SGHRS and CDR2 YFSETQ come from the germline V gene. The CDR3: CASEPTGANTGELFF. DNA for the CDR3: TGCGCCAGCGAGCCCACAGGGGCGAACACCGGGGAGCTGTTTTTT.

This clonotype has just a few counts. The rearrangement joins TRBV15 to TRBJ1-1; the D gene is possibly TRBD1 (5 bases). The CDR3 contains 13 residues. From germline, CDR1 is LNHNV and CDR2 YYDKDF (reference sequence). The V end lost 3 bases, the J end lost 4 bases, and 9 bases lay between the germline ends. The CDR3 DNA reads as TGTGCCACCAGCAGCGGGGGTGGCACTGAAGCTTTCTTT. Protein sequence: CATSSGGGTEAFF.

This clonotype has just a few counts. CDR3 amino acids: CSARGGGRPQETQYF. The CDR3 nucleotides are TGCAGTGCTAGAGGGGGAGGTCGGCCCCAAGAGACCCAGTACTTC. The chain has TRBV20-1 and TRBJ2-5; D is perhaps TRBD2 (6 bases). Per germline, CDR1 DFQATT and CDR2 SNEGSKA (reference sequence). V gave up 1 base and J gave up 1 base, with 13 bases separating them. This CDR3 contains 15 residues.

CDR3 amino acids: CASSGLRRVPFF. CDR3 in DNA: TGTGCCAGCAGCGGCCTGAGGAGGGTCCCTTTCTTC. The genes are TRBV25-1 and TRBJ2-1, with D perhaps TRBD2 (6 bases). The CDR3 covers 12 residues. Germline V gene data show CDR1 as MGHDK and CDR2 as SYGVNS. Trimming removed 6 bases at V and 16 bases at J, with 19 bases between.

CDR3 nucleotides: TGTGCCAGCAGACCAGGGGGGCCCAAAGATGAGCAGTTCTTC. Its protein product is CASRPGGPKDEQFF. This chain connects TRBV28 to TRBJ2-1; TRBD1 might be the D (7 bases). Germline V gene sequence: CDR1 MDHEN, CDR2 SYDVKM. V was shortened by 6 bases and J by 8 bases, with 17 bases between the two germline ends. The CDR3 is made up of 14 amino acids.

This chain joins TRBV6-2 or TRBV6-3 and TRBJ1-1; D remains unclear. The CDR3 spans 13 residues. The V gene's germline CDR1 is MNHEY and CDR2 SVGEGT. Deletions cut 1 base from V and 6 bases from J, with 9 bases between. The CDR3 DNA sequence: TGTGCCAGCAGTTACTTGGCCTTTCCTGAAGCTTTCTTT. This translates into CASSYLAFPEAFF.

The chain couples TRBV6-2 or TRBV6-3 to TRBJ1-5; a possible D gene is TRBD1 (6 bases). Trimming shortened V by 2 bases and J by 2 bases, and 13 bases separated the two germline ends. CDR3 size: 16 residues. The germline gives CDR1 MNHEY, CDR2 SVGEGT. The CDR3 DNA is TGTGCCAGCAGTTACGACGGGGGCCCGGGCAATCAGCCCCAGCATTTT. Protein: CASSYDGGPGNQPQHF.

This chain connects TRBV10-3 to TRBJ2-1, with 11 bases aligning to TRBD2. CDR3 length: 14 residues. Germline V lookup: CDR1 ENHRY, CDR2 SYGVKD. V lost 6 bases, J lost 3 bases, and 1 base stayed unmatched. The CDR3 coding sequence is TGTGCCATCAGCGGGACTAGCGGCTACAATGAGCAGTTCTTC. Its translation: CAISGTSGYNEQFF.

This clonotype appeared a few times. V usage is TRBV11-2 and J usage is TRBJ2-7; 7 bases match TRBD1. The ends lost 5 bases at V and 0 bases at J; junction bases unmatched: 4. CDR1 is SGHAT, CDR2 FQNNGV, per germline. This CDR3 contains 14 residues. DNA of the CDR3: TGTGCCAGCAGCCCTGGGGACAGCTCCTACGAGCAGTACTTC. Its translation is CASSPGDSSYEQYF.

This chain uses TRBV5-1 with TRBJ1-2, with 8 bases fitting TRBD1. This CDR3 comprises 15 residues. Trimming cost V 0 bases and J 4 bases; bases outside gene matches: 5. Germline V lookup: CDR1 SGHRS, CDR2 YFSETQ. CDR3 in amino acids: CASSLAGGAGYGYTF. For the CDR3, the DNA is TGCGCCAGCAGCTTGGCAGGGGGCGCGGGCTATGGCTACACCTTC.

The sample holds a few counts of this clonotype. The gene calls are TRBV6-2 or TRBV6-3 and TRBJ1-2, with D maybe TRBD1 (5 bases). The V end lost 5 bases, the J end lost 2 bases, and 15 bases lay between the germline ends. Germline V lookup: CDR1 MNHEY, CDR2 SVGEGT. The CDR3 contains 15 residues. The chain's CDR3 is CASSPGPGENYGYTF. Written as DNA, the CDR3 is TGTGCCAGCAGTCCCGGACCGGGGGAGAACTATGGCTACACCTTC.

This chain joins TRBV15 and TRBJ1-1; D is undetermined. Germline CDR1 and CDR2: LNHNV and YYDKDF (reference sequence). CDR3 length: 13 residues. V shed 8 bases and J shed 1 base, with 11 bases lying between them. In nucleotides, the CDR3 is TGTGCCACCTCGAAGGTCCCGAACACTGAAGCTTTCTTT. Translation gives CATSKVPNTEAFF.

This chain joins TRBV20-1 and TRBJ2-3, with a weak D call TRBD2 (6 bases). The V end was cut by 0 bases, the J end by 4 bases, with 14 bases between. The V gene's germline CDR1 is DFQATT and CDR2 SNEGSKA (reference sequence). The CDR3 runs 15 residues. CDR3 in amino acids: CSARDVRGSPDTQYF. CDR3 nucleotide sequence: TGCAGTGCTAGAGATGTTCGGGGGTCCCCAGATACGCAGTATTTT.